The 8 T cell receptor beta chains presented below share a single source sample, sequenced in a study of blood T cells in healthy people across ages. A second PCR of 7 to 11 cycles used a sample-barcoded 5' primer and a J-beta primer mix. TCRdb independently ran MiXCR on the 5' RACE reads; one entry per CDR3 protein. Here the sample spans 780,000 or so distinct CDR3 sequences, about 25% being singletons. The data also belong to a second study, concerning T cells of mothers and their children.

Sequencing was done on a sample of blood. The source is a boy aged 5-17 years in good health.

In nucleotides, the CDR3 is TGCAGTGCGAAAAGGGGGACGCGTATTGGGGCTTTCTTT. Its translation: CSAKRGTRIGAFF. The chain joins TRBV20-1 to TRBJ1-1, with a weak D call TRBD1 (6 bases). Germline values: CDR1 DFQATT, CDR2 SNEGSKA (reference sequence). This CDR3 region has 13 residues. With 6 bases removed from V and 11 bases from J, the gap between germline ends came to 22 bases.

This clonotype has more than one count but fewer than ten. The rearrangement links TRBV16 to TRBJ1-6; the match to TRBD1 covers 8 bases. J lost 7 bases, V lost 4 bases, and 9 bases had no gene match. The CDR3 contains 16 residues. Germline V gene lookup returns CDR1 KGHSY and CDR2 FQNENV. CDR3 sequence (DNA): TGTGCCAGCAGCCCTCCCGGGACAGGAGGGAATTCACCCCTCCACTTT. It specifies CASSPPGTGGNSPLHF.

This clonotype came up a few times. The rearrangement joins TRBV18 to TRBJ1-3; D gene ambiguous. Germline V CDR1 and CDR2: KGHSH, LQKENI. This CDR3 is built from 14 residues. The ends were cut back, 2 bases at V and 1 base at J, with 6 bases in the middle. CDR3: CASSPEESGNTIYF. In DNA, the CDR3 is TGTGCCAGCTCACCAGAGGAGTCTGGAAACACCATATATTTT.

The rearrangement links TRBV5-1 to TRBJ2-1; 7 positions agree with TRBD2. This CDR3 has 15 amino acids. After removal of 3 bases from V and 9 bases from J, the junction contained 12 bases not matched to a gene. Germline lookup yields CDR1 SGHRS and CDR2 YFSETQ. In DNA form, the CDR3 reads TGCGCCAGCAGCTCCCCGGGACTAAAACCGGGTGAGCAGTTCTTC. This translates into CASSSPGLKPGEQFF. Looking up the rest from reference TRBV5-1 and TRBJ2-1 gives the full variable domain: KAGVTQTPRYLIKTRGQQVTLSCSPISGHRSVSWYQQTPGQGLQFLFEYFSETQRNKGNFPGRFSGRQFSNSRSEMNVSTLELGDSALYLCASSSPGLKPGEQFFGPGTRLTVL.

The rearrangement uses TRBV28 and TRBJ1-6; 7 nucleotides align to TRBD1. The CDR3 spans 15 residues. The V gene's germline CDR1 is MDHEN and CDR2 SYDVKM. Germline trimming cut 8 bases from V and 6 bases from J; bases unmatched to any gene: 10. CDR3 in amino acids: CASGTVREPNSPLHF. CDR3 DNA: TGTGCCAGCGGGACAGTAAGGGAGCCTAATTCACCCCTCCACTTT.

This clonotype showed up just a few times. The CDR3 DNA follows: TGTGCCAGCAGTTTATCCTTCCTTGAGACCCAGTACTTC. Its translation: CASSLSFLETQYF. J is TRBJ2-5 and V is TRBV27; D is uncertain. Germline V gene sequence: CDR1 MNHEY, CDR2 SMNVEV (reference sequence). V was pared by 0 bases and J by 5 bases, with 7 bases between. The CDR3 covers 13 residues.

This chain joins TRBV6-4 and TRBJ2-1, with D perhaps matching TRBD2 (6 bases). The germline CDR1 and CDR2 sequences are MRHNA and SNTAGT. Trimming took off 4 bases at V and 8 bases at J, with 15 bases between the two ends. The CDR3 runs to 14 residues. This chain's CDR3 is CASSAGTGADEQFF. The CDR3 DNA is TGTGCCAGCAGTGCGGGGACTGGAGCCGATGAGCAGTTCTTC.

This clonotype was seen a few times. This chain links TRBV7-2 with TRBJ2-3; D is uncertain. Per germline, CDR1 SGHTA and CDR2 FQGNSA. The CDR3 covers 11 residues. V shed 8 bases and J shed 9 bases, with 12 bases lying between them. As DNA, the CDR3 is TGTGCCAGCGGCCCTATCTCGACGCAGTATTTT. This translates into CASGPISTQYF.